Shown below are 20 T cell receptor beta chains from a single sample sequenced in a study of post-analysis software for immune sequencing data (dated by TCRdb to 2014 to 2015). What the work shows at the level of the full study, not this receptor alone: Significantly higher frequencies in patients than in controls were found for five TRBV segments, including TRBV5-6, TRBV5-1 and TRBV20-1.

No cognate antigen is known for these TCRs. Receptor amplification or capture employed PCR. Sequencing was carried out with an Illumina HiSeq 2500. To reduce PCR and sequencing biases, unique molecular identifiers were built into the TCR beta cDNA libraries. TCRdb's own reprocessing of the public reads used fastp at Q25 and MiXCR and kept productive beta chains. Rows with one shared CDR3 protein collapse into an entry with the most common genes and DNA. The sample table records roughly 730,000 distinct CDR3 sequences; approximately 30% of these occur just once. The biggest ten clones account for approximately 0.6% of the sample. The sample was blood. These receptors originate from a girl between 10 and 17 years old with multiple sclerosis.

V gene TRBV20-1 combines with J gene TRBJ1-2; 8 nucleotides line up with TRBD1. Germline V gene sequence: CDR1 DFQATT, CDR2 SNEGSKA (reference sequence). J was trimmed by 5 bases and V by 3 bases; bases with no gene match: 11. The CDR3 length is 15 residues. The CDR3 region has the DNA TGCAGTGCTAGCCCCGGGACAGGCCTCGATTATGGCTACACCTTC. Its protein product is CSASPGTGLDYGYTF.

This chain uses TRBV20-1 with TRBJ2-3; D not resolved. CDR1 DFQATT and CDR2 SNEGSKA come from the germline V gene (reference sequence). Trimming pared 5 bases from V and 1 base from J, leaving 7 bases between. The length of the CDR3 is 12 residues. The CDR3 sequence is CSAARRTDTQYF. The CDR3 DNA sequence: TGCAGTGCTGCCAGGCGCACAGATACGCAGTATTTT.

The rearrangement links TRBV20-1 to TRBJ1-3; D remains ambiguous. This CDR3 comprises 17 residues. Germline V gene data show CDR1 as DFQATT and CDR2 as SNEGSKA (reference sequence). Between the trimmed V and J ends, which lost 0 bases and 1 base, there was a span of 16 bases. CDR3 amino acids: CSARDWAPGHSGNTIYF. The CDR3, as DNA: TGCAGTGCTAGAGATTGGGCCCCTGGGCATTCTGGAAACACCATATATTTT.

The sample holds a few counts of this clonotype. The V call is TRBV20-1, the J call TRBJ2-5; 7 bases are a match to TRBD2. The length of the CDR3 is 17 residues. V lost 3 bases and J lost 3; bases outside the gene matches: 16. Germline values: CDR1 DFQATT, CDR2 SNEGSKA (reference sequence). The CDR3 region is CSASPGAGVGLEETQYF. In DNA, the CDR3 is TGCAGTGCTAGCCCCGGGGCGGGGGTGGGGCTAGAAGAGACCCAGTACTTC.

This clonotype has a handful of counts. The chain joins TRBV29-1 to TRBJ2-7; TRBD1 matches 7 bases. This CDR3 comprises 11 residues. J gave up 5 bases and V 6 bases, and 4 bases lay outside the gene matches. Germline V gene lookup returns CDR1 SQVTM and CDR2 ANQGSEA. CDR3 sequence: CSVTGFDEQYF. DNA of the CDR3: TGCAGCGTGACAGGGTTCGACGAGCAGTACTTC.

This clonotype was observed once. In DNA, the CDR3 is TGTGCCAGCAGCTTAGGAGGTAGCCGATTCCAAGAGACCCAGTACTTC. Translating it yields CASSLGGSRFQETQYF. The V call is TRBV7-8, the J call TRBJ2-5; D gene ambiguous. The CDR3 covers 16 residues. V was pared by 1 base and J by 1 base, with 13 bases between. CDR1 is SGHVS and CDR2 is FQNEAQ in the germline V gene.

The J gene is TRBJ2-7, the V gene TRBV20-1, with D maybe TRBD2 (5 bases). The V and J ends lost 0 bases and 1 base respectively, with 19 bases between them. CDR1 DFQATT and CDR2 SNEGSKA come from the germline V gene (reference sequence). This CDR3 region has 17 residues. CDR3 sequence (DNA): TGCAGTGCTAGAGATGGATCTTCAGAGCGGAGTTCCTACGAGCAGTACTTC. It encodes CSARDGSSERSSYEQYF.

This clonotype has more than one count but fewer than ten. Here the CDR3 DNA reads TGTGCCAGCAGGCTCGGACTGAGCACTGAAGCTTTCTTT. Translated: CASRLGLSTEAFF. This rearrangement joins TRBV6-5 to TRBJ1-1, with D unresolved. Germline V lookup: CDR1 MNHEY, CDR2 SVGAGI. The CDR3 loop spans 13 amino acids. V lost 6 bases, J lost 4 bases, and 12 bases lay in between.

The chain has TRBV12-3 or TRBV12-4 and TRBJ1-1, with D perhaps matching TRBD1 (6 bases). CDR3 length: 14 amino acids. Between the trimmed V and J ends, which lost 7 bases and 5 bases, there was a span of 17 bases. This CDR3 is CASTPGQLGTEAFF. In DNA, the CDR3 is TGTGCCAGCACCCCAGGACAGCTTGGAACTGAAGCTTTCTTT.

This clonotype was detected only a few times. The chain is built from TRBV6-6 and TRBJ1-5; the match to TRBD1 covers 9 bases. Germline lookup yields CDR1 MNHNY and CDR2 SVGAGI (reference sequence). The V segment lost 6 bases and the J segment 6 bases; nucleotides outside the gene matches: 3. This CDR3 contains 13 residues. The CDR3 is CASSRQGGQPQHF. The CDR3 DNA reads as TGTGCCAGCAGCCGACAGGGGGGTCAGCCCCAGCATTTT.

Concerning this clonotype: Relative to the germline gene, one junction end is altered; a read error may explain this. The genes are TRBV5-1 and TRBJ2-1; D remains ambiguous. The CDR3 is made up of 13 amino acids. The germline V gene has CDR1 SGHRS and CDR2 YFSETQ. The CDR3: CTSSLTSAPEQFF. The CDR3 region has the DNA TGCACCAGCAGCCTTACTTCCGCCCCGGAGCAGTTCTTC.

In this sample, this clonotype turned up a few times. V is TRBV6-1 and J is TRBJ1-1, with D maybe TRBD1 (6 bases). Germline lookup yields CDR1 MNHNS and CDR2 SASEGT. The CDR3 is 14 amino acids. V lost 7 bases, J lost 4 bases, and 16 bases lay in between. The CDR3 spells CASNKQGGGTEAFF. The CDR3 bases are TGTGCCAGCAACAAACAGGGAGGTGGCACTGAAGCTTTCTTT.

V and J are TRBV28 and TRBJ2-7; unclear D gene. The CDR3 extends over 16 amino acids. CDR1 is MDHEN and CDR2 is SYDVKM in the germline V gene. Deletions cut 5 bases from V and 3 bases from J, with 20 bases between. CDR3 loop: CASSSHSWAAHYEQYF. In DNA, the CDR3 is TGTGCCAGCAGTAGCCATTCTTGGGCAGCACACTACGAGCAGTACTTC.

This clonotype was recorded at least ten times. This chain links TRBV7-8 with TRBJ2-1; unclear D gene. Germline CDR1 is SGHVS and CDR2 is FQNEAQ. With 1 base removed from V and 8 bases from J, the gap between germline ends came to 3 bases. The CDR3 loop spans 11 amino acids. The CDR3 sequence is CASSLVDEQFF. In DNA, the CDR3 is TGTGCCAGCAGCTTAGTGGATGAGCAGTTCTTC.

This CDR3 reads CASSSLGGVGQQYF. The CDR3 nucleotides read TGTGCCAGCAGCTCACTGGGGGGCGTGGGACAGCAGTACTTC. This chain connects TRBV9 to TRBJ2-5; D might be TRBD1 (7 bases). Germline CDR1 and CDR2: SGDLS and YYNGEE. This CDR3 is 14 amino acids long. Deletions cut 4 bases from V and 11 bases from J, with 21 bases between.

The chain has TRBV12-3 or TRBV12-4 and TRBJ2-1; D remains ambiguous. This CDR3 has 13 amino acids. The V and J ends lost 3 bases and 12 bases respectively, with 15 bases between them. Here the CDR3 DNA reads TGTGCCAGCAGTTTCGGGCCAAGGCCATCGCAGTTCTTC. Residues: CASSFGPRPSQFF.

This clonotype came up many times. V usage is TRBV15 and J usage is TRBJ2-4; 9 bases line up with TRBD1. The CDR3 sequence is 15 residues long. CDR1 and CDR2 (germline): LNHNV, YYDKDF (reference sequence). The V gene end was trimmed by 8 bases and the J gene end by 6 bases; junction bases not matched to a gene: 11. The CDR3: CATENRGLRGNIQYF. The CDR3 DNA follows: TGTGCCACCGAAAACAGGGGGCTACGGGGAAACATTCAGTACTTC.

This clonotype has only a few counts. This chain uses TRBV19 with TRBJ2-3; perhaps TRBD2 as D (6 bases). V was clipped by 8 bases and J by 2 bases, with 14 bases between them. The CDR3 is 14 residues long. Germline V gene lookup returns CDR1 LNHDA and CDR2 SQIVND (reference sequence). The CDR3 sequence: CASHGGLLTDTQYF. For the CDR3, the DNA is TGTGCCAGTCATGGGGGGTTACTCACAGATACGCAGTATTTT.

This clonotype was detected many times. V and J are TRBV20-1 and TRBJ2-1; D gene unclear. Germline values: CDR1 DFQATT, CDR2 SNEGSKA (reference sequence). This CDR3 region has 12 residues. Trimming cost V 8 bases and J 4 bases, with 12 bases left between them. The CDR3 DNA reads as TGCAGTCTAACAACAAGTTACAATGAGCAGTTCTTC. It is translated as CSLTTSYNEQFF.

The J gene is TRBJ1-1, the V gene TRBV7-9, with D unclear. The CDR3 sequence is 12 residues long. Deletions cut 2 bases from V and 11 bases from J, with 12 bases between. CDR1 and CDR2 (germline): SEHNR, FQNEAQ (reference sequence). CDR3 sequence: CASSLPTLAAFF. The CDR3 nucleotides read TGTGCCAGCAGCTTACCGACTCTGGCGGCTTTCTTT.